The 20 T cell receptor beta chains in this list originate from one sample, sequenced in a study of PD-L1 blockade in urothelial cancer. Time point defined: peripheral blood 6 weeks after treatment start. TCRdb's copy holds only in-frame clones and misses some; the assay was immunoSEQ multiplex PCR. The sample includes tens of thousands of clones, 70% to 90% seen only once; the top ten take roughly 24%. The sequences come from PBMCs, collected around atezolizumab (anti-PD-L1) treatment. These receptor sequences come from a man in his 60s with urothelial cancer.

The rearrangement uses TRBV4-1 and TRBJ2-7; TRBD1 might be the D (6 bases). The CDR3 covers 14 residues. The germline CDR1 and CDR2 sequences are MGHRA and YSYEKL. Trimming took off 2 bases at V and 6 bases at J, with 14 bases between the two ends. This CDR3 reads CASSQMVTGREQYF. The CDR3 DNA sequence: TGCGCCAGCAGCCAAATGGTAACAGGGCGCGAGCAGTACTTC.

V is TRBV5-4 and J is TRBJ1-5; 7 bases match TRBD1. Germline V gene data show CDR1 as SGHNT and CDR2 as YYREEE (reference sequence). The CDR3 has 14 amino acids. After removal of 4 bases from V and 5 bases from J, the junction contained 6 bases not matched to a gene. The CDR3 nucleotides are TGTGCCAGCAGCAATCAGGGGGGCCATCAGCCCCAGCATTTT. As protein: CASSNQGGHQPQHF.

The chain is built from TRBV28 and TRBJ1-1; 8 bases are a match to TRBD1. Germline CDR1 and CDR2: MDHEN and SYDVKM. With V trimmed by 6 bases and J by 2 bases, 14 bases remained unmatched. The CDR3 runs 17 residues. Here the CDR3 reads CASSPPRTGILNTEAFF. CDR3 in DNA: TGTGCCAGCAGCCCGCCGAGGACAGGGATACTAAACACTGAAGCTTTCTTT.

This clone is medium-sized within its sample. The chain uses TRBV29-1 and TRBJ2-5; tentative D call: TRBD2 (6 bases). The CDR3 spans 12 residues. V gave up 4 bases and J gave up 4 bases, with 10 bases separating them. Germline CDR1 and CDR2: SQVTM and ANQGSEA. The CDR3 DNA sequence: TGCAGCGTTGCCGGGGGACCAGAGACCCAGTACTTC. Residues: CSVAGGPETQYF.

This chain links TRBV12-1 with TRBJ1-3; the table calls TRBD1, which could not be checked here. TRBV12-1 is assigned pseudogene status. The CDR3 loop spans 18 amino acids. CDR3 coding DNA: TGTGCCAGCAGCCCGGACAGTGCACTAGGTCTCTCTGGAAACACCATATATTTT. Protein sequence: CASSPDSALGLSGNTIYF.

The chain has TRBV6-6 and TRBJ1-3; D is possibly TRBD1 (5 bases). This CDR3 is 15 amino acids long. Between the trimmed V and J ends, which lost 8 bases and 0 bases, there was a span of 14 bases. CDR1 is MNHNY, CDR2 SVGAGI, per germline (reference sequence). CDR3 amino acids: CASRIQGFSGNTIYF. CDR3 nucleotides: TGTGCCAGCCGGATCCAGGGTTTCTCTGGAAACACCATATATTTT.

The chain has TRBV6-4 and TRBJ1-1; 10 nucleotides line up with TRBD1. Germline loops: CDR1 MRHNA, CDR2 SNTAGT. With 5 bases clipped from V and 5 bases from J, the junction kept 2 bases outside the gene matches. CDR3 length: 13 residues. The DNA for the CDR3 is TGTGCCAGCAGTAGGACAGGGGGGACTGAAGCTTTCTTT. Its translation is CASSRTGGTEAFF.

V is TRBV30 and J is TRBJ2-7, with D tentatively TRBD1 (5 bases). The germline CDR1 and CDR2 sequences are GTSNPN and SVGIG (reference sequence). CDR3 size: 14 residues. V gave up 0 bases and J gave up 0 bases, with 9 bases separating them. The CDR3 loop is CAWSVYRISYEQYF. DNA for the CDR3: TGTGCCTGGAGTGTATACAGGATCTCCTACGAGCAGTACTTC.

This chain uses TRBV7-9 with TRBJ1-1, with a possible D match to TRBD1 (6 bases). Trimming stripped 3 bases from V and 0 bases from J, with 20 bases between. This CDR3 region has 18 residues. The V gene's germline CDR1 is SEHNR and CDR2 FQNEAQ (reference sequence). Here the CDR3 DNA reads TGTGCCAGCAGCTTGGCCACCTGGTGGCAGGGGATGAACACTGAAGCTTTCTTT. The encoded protein is CASSLATWWQGMNTEAFF.

This clone occurred a few times. The chain employs TRBV2 and TRBJ2-7, with D unresolved. The CDR3 loop spans 14 amino acids. Germline-derived CDR1 and CDR2 are SNHLY and FYNNEI. Trimming removed 8 bases at V and 1 base at J, with 15 bases between. Written as DNA, the CDR3 is TGTGCCAGCGTCCCCAGAGCGAATTCCTACGAGCAGTACTTC. It is translated as CASVPRANSYEQYF.

The chain couples TRBV6-5 to TRBJ2-1; D might be TRBD1 (5 bases). Germline loops: CDR1 MNHEY, CDR2 SVGAGI. This CDR3 spans 13 amino acids. V lost 6 bases and J 4 bases, leaving 10 bases between the germline ends. DNA for the CDR3: TGTGCCAGCAGGAGACAGACGTACAATGAGCAGTTCTTC. The encoded protein is CASRRQTYNEQFF.

This clone appeared a few times. The genes are TRBV2 and TRBJ1-5, with D tentatively TRBD1 (6 bases). The CDR3 spans 14 residues. Germline values: CDR1 SNHLY, CDR2 FYNNEI. The ends were cut back, 4 bases at V and 7 bases at J, with 14 bases in the middle. CDR3 in DNA: TGTGCCAGCAGTGCAGACAGGCAGGTCCAGCCCCAGCATTTT. Its translation: CASSADRQVQPQHF.

The chain links TRBV29-1 to TRBJ2-7; 14 nucleotides line up with TRBD2. CDR1 is SQVTM, CDR2 ANQGSEA, per germline. The CDR3 spans 13 residues. V lost 6 bases and J lost 5; bases outside the gene matches: 3. The CDR3: CSVGTSGSHEQYF. CDR3 in DNA: TGCAGCGTCGGGACTAGCGGGAGCCACGAGCAGTACTTC.

The chain joins TRBV5-4 to TRBJ1-2; D is unclear. V lost 0 bases and J 4 bases, leaving 7 bases between the germline ends. The CDR3 consists of 13 residues. The germline V gene encodes CDR1 SGHNT and CDR2 YYREEE (reference sequence). CDR3 sequence reads: CASSLDSFYGYTF. The CDR3 DNA reads TGTGCCAGCAGCTTGGACAGTTTCTATGGCTACACCTTC.

The V call is TRBV7-8, the J call TRBJ1-5; D call uncertain. V lost 2 bases and J 4 bases, leaving 6 bases between the germline ends. The CDR3 extends over 13 amino acids. Germline CDR1 is SGHVS and CDR2 is FQNEAQ. The CDR3 is CASSLRGNQPQHF. The CDR3 nucleotides read TGTGCCAGCAGCTTACGCGGGAATCAGCCCCAGCATTTT.

This clone was seen just once. The chain joins TRBV5-1 to TRBJ2-3, with 7 nucleotides matching TRBD1. CDR1 is SGHRS and CDR2 is YFSETQ in the germline V gene. This CDR3 region has 15 residues. Trimming removed 3 bases from V and 3 bases from J; junction bases left unmatched: 7. CDR3 protein: CASSSTGLGTDTQYF. The CDR3 DNA reads TGCGCCAGCAGCTCGACAGGGCTCGGTACAGATACGCAGTATTTT.

The chain uses TRBV2 and TRBJ2-4; 7 bases map to TRBD1. The CDR3 length is 17 residues. Trimming took 6 bases from V and 0 from J; bases not matched to a gene: 11. CDR1 and CDR2 (germline): SNHLY, FYNNEI. The CDR3 here is CASSRRPTGLAKNIQYF. The DNA of the CDR3 is TGTGCCAGCAGCCGACGACCGACAGGGCTAGCCAAAAACATTCAGTACTTC.

The chain couples TRBV10-3 to TRBJ2-1, with TRBD2 matching over 8 bases. The V segment lost 6 bases and the J segment 7 bases; nucleotides outside the gene matches: 14. From germline, CDR1 is ENHRY and CDR2 SYGVKD. The CDR3 has 16 amino acids. The CDR3 DNA reads TGTGCCATCAGCTCTACTTTCAGCGGGAGTGGGAATGAGCAGTTCTTC. It translates to CAISSTFSGSGNEQFF.

In DNA, the CDR3 is TGTGCCAGCAGCGTACGACGACTAGCGGGAGGTACTGGGACCGGGGAGCTGTTTTTT. It yields the protein CASSVRRLAGGTGTGELFF. The rearrangement uses TRBV9 and TRBJ2-2; 13 bases match TRBD2. CDR3 size: 19 residues. The germline V gene encodes CDR1 SGDLS and CDR2 YYNGEE. V was clipped by 1 base and J by 5 bases; unmatched bases: 11.

This sequence joins TRBV5-1 and TRBJ1-2; TRBD1 agrees at 7 bases. CDR3 length equals 13 residues. The trim removed 2 bases at V and 3 bases at J, leaving 1 base unmatched. Germline CDR1 and CDR2: SGHRS and YFSETQ. The CDR3 region is CASSFGTDYGYTF. CDR3 DNA sequence: TGCGCCAGCAGCTTTGGGACAGACTATGGCTACACCTTC.